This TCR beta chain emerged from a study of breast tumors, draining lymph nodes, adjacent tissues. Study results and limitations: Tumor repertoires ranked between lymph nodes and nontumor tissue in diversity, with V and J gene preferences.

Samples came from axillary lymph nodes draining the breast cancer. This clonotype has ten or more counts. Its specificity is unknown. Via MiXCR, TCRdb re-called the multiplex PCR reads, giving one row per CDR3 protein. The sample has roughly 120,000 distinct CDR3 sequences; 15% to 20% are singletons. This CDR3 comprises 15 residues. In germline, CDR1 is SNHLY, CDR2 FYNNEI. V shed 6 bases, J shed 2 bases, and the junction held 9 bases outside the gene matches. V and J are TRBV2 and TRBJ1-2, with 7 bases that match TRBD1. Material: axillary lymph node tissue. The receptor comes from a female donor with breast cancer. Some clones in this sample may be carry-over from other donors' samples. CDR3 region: CASRRETGTNYGYTF. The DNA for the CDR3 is TGTGCCAGCAGGCGGGAGACAGGGACAAACTATGGCTACACCTTC.